This T cell receptor (beta chain) was retrieved from a study of blood T cell repertoires in COVID-19. Study summary: PBMCs, B-cell-depleted T cells, or T cells provided the cDNA or gDNA that made up the material.

The Seattle site enrolled patients during active infection and followed them longitudinally. The CDR3 is 17 residues long. CDR1 LGHNA and CDR2 YNFKEQ come from the germline V gene. Germline trimming cut 0 bases from V and 2 bases from J; bases unmatched to any gene: 5. How the authors handled the data: Amplifying reference gene primers gave estimates of nucleated cell counts. The method was immunoSEQ multiplex PCR; TCRdb's version includes in-frame clones alone and lacks a portion of them. V and J calls and clone size are those listed in that table; D and trimming were worked out from the DNA. This table holds 75,000 to 95,000 clones, about 83% found once.

This chain links TRBV4-2 with TRBJ1-5; 9 nucleotides align to TRBD1. The specimen was peripheral blood. The clonotype was recovered from a woman between 55 and 75 years old with COVID-19, enrolled during active disease. The DNA for the CDR3 is TGTGCCAGCAGCCAAGATCGGACAGGGGAAGGCAATCAGCCCCAGCATTTT. Its translation is CASSQDRTGEGNQPQHF.